Listed below are T cell receptor beta chains from one sample, sequenced in a study of blood T cell repertoires in COVID-19. The data were produced by immunoSEQ multiplex PCR, yet TCRdb's version contains in-frame clones alone and is incomplete. The sample lists around 290,000 clones, 89% occurring once. Source material: PBMCs or T cells enriched from blood (not recorded which). The receptors were sampled from a woman aged 40 to 55 who had recovered from COVID-19. The CDR3 runs from the conserved cysteine through the conserved F or W. D genes are given only for firm matches. Where a row states a size, it is once, few, many or the class of an expanded clone; other rows omit it.

D gene	clone size	J gene	V gene	CDR3 length	CDR3 DNA	CDR3 protein
-	-	TRBJ1-5	TRBV19	15	TGTGCCAGTAGTACAGGGACATTCAGCAATCAGCCCCAGCATTTT	CASSTGTFSNQPQHF
TRBD2	once	TRBJ2-7	TRBV10-2	15	TGCGCCAGCAGTGGAGCGGGGGGGCGGTTCGACGAGCAGTACTTC	CASSGAGGRFDEQYF
TRBD2	-	TRBJ2-1	TRBV6-4	16	TGTGCCAGCAGTTTCCAACCTAGCGGGCGCTACAATGAGCAGTTCTTC	CASSFQPSGRYNEQFF
TRBD1	-	TRBJ1-5	TRBV28	14	TGTGCCAGCAGCCAGGGACAGACCTATCAGCCCCAGCATTTT	CASSQGQTYQPQHF
-	-	TRBJ1-2	TRBV2	14	TGTGCCAGCAGTGAACAGGGGTTCGGCTATGGCTACACCTTC	CASSEQGFGYGYTF
-	-	TRBJ2-7	TRBV3-1/TRBV3-2	11	TGTGCCAGCAGCCGTTACTACGAGCAGTACTTC	CASSRYYEQYF
-	-	TRBJ1-1	TRBV9	15	TGTGCCAGCAGCGTAGAGGGGTGGGGGGACACTGAAGCTTTCTTT	CASSVEGWGDTEAFF
-	-	TRBJ2-1	TRBV7-2	15	TGTGCCAGCAGCTTAGAGTTTGGGGGGGCAAAGGAGCAGTTCTTC	CASSLEFGGAKEQFF
-	-	TRBJ2-2	TRBV7-7	13	TGTGCTAGCAGCCGGGACTTTCCCGGGGAGCTGTTTTTT	CASSRDFPGELFF
-	-	TRBJ2-1	TRBV9	16	TGTGCCAGCAGCGTAGATACAGGGAAAGTTTACAATGAGCAGTTCTTC	CASSVDTGKVYNEQFF
TRBD1	-	TRBJ1-2	TRBV29-1	12	TGCAGCGTTGCGGACAGGGGTTATGGCTACACCTTC	CSVADRGYGYTF
TRBD1	-	TRBJ1-2	TRBV3-1/TRBV3-2	14	TGTGCCAGCAGCCTACGGGACAGGCCCATCGGCTACACCTTC	CASSLRDRPIGYTF
TRBD1	-	TRBJ1-4	TRBV5-1	16	TGCGCCAGCAGCCCCGGACAGGGGACGGCTAATGAAAAACTGTTTTTT	CASSPGQGTANEKLFF
TRBD1	once	TRBJ2-2	TRBV11-3	14	TGTGCCAGCAGCTTCGACAGGGACACCGGGGAGCTGTTTTTT	CASSFDRDTGELFF
TRBD2	-	TRBJ2-7	TRBV2	14	TGTGCCAGCTCATTGGCGGGGGTCTCCTACGAGCAGTACTTC	CASSLAGVSYEQYF
-	-	TRBJ1-5	TRBV18	18	TGTGCCAGCTCACCAGGGGTCGTGGGGGGGCTTGGCAATCAGCCCCAGCATTTT	CASSPGVVGGLGNQPQHF
-	few	TRBJ2-1	TRBV10-3	15	TGTGCCATCAGTGAGACTAGAAGCTCCTACAATGAGCAGTTCTTC	CAISETRSSYNEQFF
-	-	TRBJ1-1	TRBV6-5	13	TGTGCCAGCGGGGGGAGGGGAAGCACTGAAGCTTTCTTT	CASGGRGSTEAFF
TRBD1	-	TRBJ1-2	TRBV9	16	TGTGCCAGCAGCGCTGGAGTTAGGGACAGTAACTATGGCTACACCTTC	CASSAGVRDSNYGYTF
-	-	TRBJ1-4	TRBV4-3	16	TGCGCCAGCAGCCGTTACCTGGGGGGGCCTGAGGAAAAACTGTTTTTT	CASSRYLGGPEEKLFF
-	-	TRBJ1-6	TRBV2	16	TGTGCCAGCAGTGAATTCGTAGCTCTAGAAGTTATCCCCCTCCACTTT	CASSEFVALEVIPLHF
-	-	TRBJ2-5	TRBV10-2	11	TGCGCCAGCGAAATCGAGGAGACCCAGTACTTC	CASEIEETQYF
-	-	TRBJ2-3	TRBV5-6	15	TGTGCCAGCAGCTTGGCGTTGAGCGTCACAGATACGCAGTATTTT	CASSLALSVTDTQYF
TRBD1	-	TRBJ2-5	TRBV7-2	16	TGTGCCAGCAGCCCCCGGCCAGGGGGAATGGGAGAGACCCAGTACTTC	CASSPRPGGMGETQYF
-	-	TRBJ1-6	TRBV3-1/TRBV3-2	16	TGTGCCAGCAGCCCCATGGGGGGGGGCGCTGATTCACCCCTCCACTTT	CASSPMGGGADSPLHF
-	-	TRBJ2-7	TRBV4-2	15	TGTGCCAGCAGCCAAGGAGCGGGTAGCTCCTACGAGCAGTACTTC	CASSQGAGSSYEQYF
-	-	TRBJ1-2	TRBV2	11	TGTGCCAGCTCAGATAACTATGGCTACACCTTC	CASSDNYGYTF
-	-	TRBJ2-1	TRBV7-2	16	TGTGCCAGCAGCTTAGACCTTCTAACAGGATACAATGAGCAGTTCTTC	CASSLDLLTGYNEQFF
TRBD1	-	TRBJ2-1	TRBV5-1	14	TGCGCCAGCAGCTTGGCCGAAGGGGGCGATGAGCAGTTCTTC	CASSLAEGGDEQFF
TRBD2	-	TRBJ2-1	TRBV18	18	TGTGCCAGCTCACCTACGGGGGGTCTAGCGGGAGGTTCGAATGAGCAGTTCTTC	CASSPTGGLAGGSNEQFF
-	-	TRBJ1-3	TRBV14	13	TGTGCCAGCAGCCGACAAGTTGGAAACACCATATATTTT	CASSRQVGNTIYF
-	-	TRBJ1-6	TRBV30	14	TGTGCCTGCGCGCGGACAAACAATAATTCACCCCTCCACTTT	CACARTNNNSPLHF
TRBD2	-	TRBJ2-7	TRBV3-1/TRBV3-2	14	TGTGCCAGCACAATTAGCGGGGGGGACTACGAGCAGTACTTC	CASTISGGDYEQYF